The next 5 T cell receptor beta chains were all read from a single sample in a study of shared clonotypes between healthy human individuals. Measured with immunoSEQ multiplex PCR; TCRdb has only the in-frame clones, and not every one. The sample has roughly 120,000 clones; around 71% are singletons. What was sequenced was memory CD8+ T cells sorted from blood. Subset described: CD45RO+ cells pooled with CCR7-negative TemRA cells. These receptors were taken from a woman younger than 45 in good health.

The V and J genes are TRBV5-1 and TRBJ2-7, with 9 positions matching TRBD1. J gave up 4 bases and V 3 bases, and 5 bases lay outside the gene matches. The germline CDR1 and CDR2 sequences are SGHRS and YFSETQ. The CDR3 length is 14 residues. CDR3 in amino acids: CASSSDRGIYEQYF. CDR3 coding DNA: TGCGCCAGCAGCTCAGACAGGGGGATTTACGAGCAGTACTTC.

This clone was found a few times. The chain employs TRBV2 and TRBJ1-1, with D possibly matching TRBD1 (6 bases). The V and J ends lost 5 bases and 2 bases respectively, with 12 bases between them. The CDR3 contains 14 residues. Per the germline V gene, CDR1 is SNHLY and CDR2 is FYNNEI. The CDR3 DNA reads TGTGCCAGCAGTACAGGGCGAGCTAACACTGAAGCTTTCTTT. This encodes CASSTGRANTEAFF.

This sequence joins TRBV4-1 and TRBJ1-5; 7 bases line up with TRBD1. This CDR3 is 14 amino acids long. CDR1 and CDR2 (germline): MGHRA, YSYEKL. Losses at the gene ends were 1 base for V and 4 bases for J; bases not matched to a gene: 1. The CDR3 loop is CASSQVQGNQPQHF. DNA of the CDR3: TGCGCCAGCAGCCAAGTACAGGGGAATCAGCCCCAGCATTTT.

V gene TRBV19 combines with J gene TRBJ1-3; no firm D call. V lost 7 bases and J lost 4, with 14 bases in between. Germline V gene lookup returns CDR1 LNHDA and CDR2 SQIVND (reference sequence). CDR3 length equals 14 residues. The CDR3 region has the DNA TGTGCCAGTATCCCCGGATCTTACGGAAACACCATATATTTT. Translation gives CASIPGSYGNTIYF.

This clone occurred many times. This sequence joins TRBV12-2 and TRBJ1-2. TRBV12-2 constitutes a pseudogene. The CDR3 totals 17 residues. CDR3 nucleotide sequence: TGTGCAAGTCGCTTAGCCGGGGTAGCTTTGTATTGCTATGGCTACACCTTC. Translation: CASRLAGVALYCYGYTF.